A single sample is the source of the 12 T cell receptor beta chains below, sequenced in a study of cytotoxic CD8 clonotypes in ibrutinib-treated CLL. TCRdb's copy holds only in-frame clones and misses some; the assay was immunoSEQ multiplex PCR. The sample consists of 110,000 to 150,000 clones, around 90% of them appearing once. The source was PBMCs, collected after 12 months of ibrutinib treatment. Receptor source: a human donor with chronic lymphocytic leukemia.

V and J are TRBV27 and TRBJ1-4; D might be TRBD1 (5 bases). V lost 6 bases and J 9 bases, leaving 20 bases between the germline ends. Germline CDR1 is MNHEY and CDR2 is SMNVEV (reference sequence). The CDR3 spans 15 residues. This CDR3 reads CASSLRWGEEKKLFF. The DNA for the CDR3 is TGTGCCAGCAGCCTGCGATGGGGGGAAGAGAAAAAACTGTTTTTT.

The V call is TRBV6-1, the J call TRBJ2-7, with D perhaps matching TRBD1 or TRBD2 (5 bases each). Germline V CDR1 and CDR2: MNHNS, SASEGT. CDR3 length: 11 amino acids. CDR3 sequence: CAQGPLYEQYF. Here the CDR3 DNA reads TGTGCTCAGGGACCCCTCTACGAGCAGTACTTC.

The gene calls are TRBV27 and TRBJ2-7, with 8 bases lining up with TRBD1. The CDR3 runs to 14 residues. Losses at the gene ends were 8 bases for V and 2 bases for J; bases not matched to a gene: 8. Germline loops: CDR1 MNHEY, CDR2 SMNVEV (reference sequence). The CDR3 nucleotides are TGTGCCAGCGCGCCGGACAGGGTTCCCTACGAGCAGTACTTC. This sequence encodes CASAPDRVPYEQYF.

CDR3 sequence: CASSRAGVNTGELFF. The CDR3 nucleotides are TGTGCCAGCAGCCGAGCGGGGGTTAACACCGGGGAGCTGTTTTTT. The genes are TRBV11-2 and TRBJ2-2, with TRBD2 identical over 8 bases. The CDR3 sequence is 15 residues long. V dropped 5 bases and J dropped 2; count of bases not matched to a gene: 4. Germline CDR1 is SGHAT and CDR2 is FQNNGV. The full variable domain, completed using reference TRBV11-2 and TRBJ2-2, is EAGVAQSPRYKIIEKRQSVAFWCNPISGHATLYWYQQILGQGPKLLIQFQNNGVVDDSQLPKDRFSAERLKGVDSTLKIQPAKLEDSAVYLCASSRAGVNTGELFFGEGSRLTVL.

The CDR3 loop reads CASSEGGGIDTEAFF. The CDR3 DNA follows: TGTGCCAGCAGTGAAGGCGGGGGGATTGACACTGAAGCTTTCTTT. The chain joins TRBV6-1 to TRBJ1-1, with D perhaps matching TRBD1 (5 bases). Trimming removed 1 base at V and 3 bases at J, with 12 bases between. The CDR3 covers 15 residues. Germline V gene lookup returns CDR1 MNHNS and CDR2 SASEGT.

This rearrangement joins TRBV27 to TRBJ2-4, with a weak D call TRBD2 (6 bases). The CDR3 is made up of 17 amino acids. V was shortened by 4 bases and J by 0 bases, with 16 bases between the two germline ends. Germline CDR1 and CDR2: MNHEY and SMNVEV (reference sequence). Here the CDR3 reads CASSSVFRGGAKNIQYF. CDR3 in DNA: TGTGCCAGCAGTTCGGTTTTTAGGGGAGGAGCCAAAAACATTCAGTACTTC.

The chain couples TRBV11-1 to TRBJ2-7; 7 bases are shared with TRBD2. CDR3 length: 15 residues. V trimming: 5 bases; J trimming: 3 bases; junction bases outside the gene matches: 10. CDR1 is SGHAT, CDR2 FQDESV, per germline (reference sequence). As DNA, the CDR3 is TGTGCCAGCAGCCCTGGGGCTAGCGGATTCTACGAGCAGTACTTC. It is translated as CASSPGASGFYEQYF.

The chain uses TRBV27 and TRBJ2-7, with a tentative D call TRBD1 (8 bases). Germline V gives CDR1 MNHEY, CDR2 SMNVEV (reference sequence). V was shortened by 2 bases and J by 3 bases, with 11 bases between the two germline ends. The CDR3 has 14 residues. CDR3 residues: CASSLNRGGYEQYF. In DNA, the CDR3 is TGTGCCAGCAGTTTAAACAGGGGGGGCTACGAGCAGTACTTC.

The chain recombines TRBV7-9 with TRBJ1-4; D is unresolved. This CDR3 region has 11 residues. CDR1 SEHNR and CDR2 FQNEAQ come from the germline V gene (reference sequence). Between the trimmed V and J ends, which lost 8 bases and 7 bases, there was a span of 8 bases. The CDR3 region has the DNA TGTGCCAGCGACTCATTTGAAAAACTGTTTTTT. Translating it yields CASDSFEKLFF.

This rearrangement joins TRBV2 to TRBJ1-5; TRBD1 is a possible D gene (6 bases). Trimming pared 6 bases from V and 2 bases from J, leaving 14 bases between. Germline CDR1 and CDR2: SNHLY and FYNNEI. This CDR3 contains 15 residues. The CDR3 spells CASSGDTSRNQPQHF. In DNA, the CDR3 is TGTGCCAGCAGCGGGGACACCTCGCGCAATCAGCCCCAGCATTTT.

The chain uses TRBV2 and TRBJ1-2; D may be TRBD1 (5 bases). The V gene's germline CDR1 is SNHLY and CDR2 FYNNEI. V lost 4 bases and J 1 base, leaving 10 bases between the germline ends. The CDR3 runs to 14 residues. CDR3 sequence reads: CASSGQLYNYGYTF. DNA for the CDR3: TGTGCCAGCAGTGGACAGCTATATAACTATGGCTACACCTTC.

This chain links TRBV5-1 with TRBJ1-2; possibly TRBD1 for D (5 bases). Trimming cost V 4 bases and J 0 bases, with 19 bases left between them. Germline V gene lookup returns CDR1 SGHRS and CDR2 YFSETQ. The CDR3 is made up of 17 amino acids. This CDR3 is CASSPGGMEKANYGYTF. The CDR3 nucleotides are TGCGCCAGCAGCCCTGGGGGGATGGAGAAAGCTAACTATGGCTACACCTTC.